The subject of this entry is one T cell receptor (beta chain). The data were taken from a study of blood T cell repertoires in COVID-19. The data were produced by immunoSEQ multiplex PCR, yet TCRdb's version contains in-frame clones alone and is incomplete. The table lists roughly 150,000 clones, around 81% of them singletons. Germline CDR1 and CDR2: SGDLS and YYNGEE. This CDR3 is built from 16 residues. The V and J ends lost 0 bases and 6 bases, in that order; junction bases with no gene match: 10. Seattle cases were enrolled at active infection and followed longitudinally. The specimen was peripheral blood. This rearrangement joins TRBV9 to TRBJ2-3, with 7 bases fitting TRBD2. The sequence derives from a woman older than 75 with COVID-19, enrolled during active disease. The CDR3: CASSVEAAPGGDTQYF. In DNA, the CDR3 is TGTGCCAGCAGCGTAGAGGCAGCCCCCGGGGGGGATACGCAGTATTTT.